Shown below are 23 T cell receptor beta chains from a single sample sequenced in a study of blood T cells in healthy people across ages. The use of a sample-barcoded 5' primer and a J-beta primer mix characterized a second PCR of roughly 6 to 11 cycles. TCRdb fed the 5' RACE reads into MiXCR, producing one record per CDR3 protein. The sample consists of 1.5 million to 2 million distinct CDR3 sequences, roughly 49% of them appearing once. The sequencing input was blood. The source is a woman between 40 and 55 years old in good health.

This clonotype has a handful of counts. The chain combines TRBV10-1 with TRBJ2-4; D might be TRBD1 or TRBD2, each matching 5 bases. The end of the DNA is better explained by TRBJ2-7, so the J call may be wrong. The CDR3 runs 13 residues. Germline CDR1 is WNHNN and CDR2 is SYGVQD (reference sequence). CDR3 amino acids: CASSPGPSNEQYF. CDR3 coding DNA: TGCGCCAGCAGCCCGGGACCATCCAACGAGCAGTACTTC.

The chain is built from TRBV20-1 and TRBJ1-2, with 7 bases lining up with TRBD1. This CDR3 is built from 14 residues. From germline, CDR1 is DFQATT and CDR2 SNEGSKA (reference sequence). With 7 bases clipped from V and 5 bases from J, the junction kept 13 bases outside the gene matches. Here the CDR3 DNA reads TGCAGTGTCGAGCCCCCGGGACAGCATTATGGCTACACCTTC. Protein: CSVEPPGQHYGYTF.

The V call is TRBV10-3, the J call TRBJ2-7, with 13 positions matching TRBD2. CDR3 length equals 16 residues. The germline V gene encodes CDR1 ENHRY and CDR2 SYGVKD. V lost 6 bases to trimming and J lost 2 bases; unmatched junction nucleotides: 7. The DNA for the CDR3 is TGTGCCATCAGCGATCCGGGACTAGCGGGAACCTACGAGCAGTACTTC. Its translation is CAISDPGLAGTYEQYF.

Remarks on this clonotype: The germline gene is not matched at one end of the junction; a read error may be the cause. This sequence joins TRBV12-3 or TRBV12-4 and TRBJ2-3; D gene unclear. This CDR3 has 13 residues. CDR3 DNA sequence: TGTGCCAGCAGTTTAGGTCGGGCAGATATGCAGTATTTT. It specifies CASSLGRADMQYF.

V usage is TRBV9 and J usage is TRBJ2-5, with 10 bases lining up with TRBD1. J gave up 4 bases and V 3 bases, and 6 bases lay outside the gene matches. The V gene's germline CDR1 is SGDLS and CDR2 YYNGEE. CDR3 size: 15 residues. DNA for the CDR3: TGTGCCAGCAGCGCCGGGACAGGGGAAGTAGAGACCCAGTACTTC. Its protein product is CASSAGTGEVETQYF. The full variable domain, completed using reference TRBV9 and TRBJ2-5, is DSGVTQTPKHLITATGQRVTLRCSPRSGDLSVYWYQQSLDQGLQFLIQYYNGEERAKGNILERFSAQQFPDLHSELNLSSLELGDSALYFCASSAGTGEVETQYFGPGTRLLVL.

This rearrangement joins TRBV5-1 to TRBJ1-4; D remains ambiguous. Per germline, CDR1 SGHRS and CDR2 YFSETQ. This CDR3 has 14 amino acids. V was clipped by 0 bases and J by 12 bases, with 15 bases between them. The CDR3 reads CASSLATVRGELFF. The CDR3 DNA reads TGCGCCAGCAGCTTGGCTACAGTCAGAGGAGAACTGTTTTTT.

The V call is TRBV7-2, the J call TRBJ2-1; weak D call: TRBD2 (6 bases). The end of the DNA aligns better with TRBJ2-7, so the J call may be wrong. The germline V gene has CDR1 SGHTA and CDR2 FQGNSA. This CDR3 is built from 16 residues. In DNA form, the CDR3 reads TGTGCCAGCAGCTTAGCGGGACTCCTGGGGGTCGATGAGCAGTACTTC. This encodes CASSLAGLLGVDEQYF.

A few counts support this clonotype. The chain uses TRBV28 and TRBJ1-2; no clear D. The germline gives CDR1 MDHEN, CDR2 SYDVKM. Trimming left V 2 bases short and J 8 bases short, with 15 bases between. CDR3 length: 14 amino acids. The CDR3 loop is CASSLLSGSLGYTF. As DNA, the CDR3 is TGTGCCAGCAGTTTACTAAGCGGGTCATTGGGCTACACCTTC.

This clonotype was recorded once. The chain couples TRBV5-1 to TRBJ2-3; 7 positions agree with TRBD1. Germline CDR1 reads SGHRS; CDR2 reads YFSETQ. The CDR3 contains 14 residues. The V and J ends lost 7 bases and 0 bases, in that order; junction bases with no gene match: 5. The chain's CDR3 is CASAPGQSTDTQYF. CDR3 DNA sequence: TGCGCCAGCGCCCCGGGACAGAGCACAGATACGCAGTATTTT.

The rearrangement joins TRBV27 to TRBJ1-1; D unclear. Per germline, CDR1 MNHEY and CDR2 SMNVEV (reference sequence). This CDR3 spans 14 amino acids. V dropped 3 bases and J dropped 3 bases, with 11 bases sitting between them. CDR3 sequence (DNA): TGTGCCAGCAGTTTGTCGGCCCTAGACACTGAAGCTTTCTTT. It encodes CASSLSALDTEAFF.

This clonotype was picked up many times. The rearrangement joins TRBV2 to TRBJ2-3; unclear D gene. CDR1 is SNHLY, CDR2 FYNNEI, per germline. The CDR3 runs 13 residues. The germline V and J ends were trimmed by 7 bases and 2 bases, with 10 bases remaining between them. In DNA form, the CDR3 reads TGTGCCAGCACGCGGCGGATCACAGATACGCAGTATTTT. Residues: CASTRRITDTQYF.

The CDR3 protein is CASLIQTEWSTEAFF. The CDR3 nucleotides read TGTGCCAGCCTAATCCAGACAGAATGGAGCACTGAAGCTTTCTTT. This chain links TRBV5-6 with TRBJ1-1; D is possibly TRBD1 (5 bases). There are 15 residues in the CDR3. The ends were cut back, 7 bases at V and 4 bases at J, with 20 bases in the middle. The V gene's germline CDR1 is SGHDT and CDR2 YYEEEE.

V gene TRBV2 combines with J gene TRBJ1-2; TRBD1 matches at 8 bases. After removal of 7 bases from V and 3 bases from J, the junction contained 7 bases not matched to a gene. This CDR3 is 14 amino acids long. Per the germline V gene, CDR1 is SNHLY and CDR2 is FYNNEI. The CDR3 is CASTVTGGYYGYTF. DNA for the CDR3: TGTGCCAGCACCGTAACAGGGGGATACTATGGCTACACCTTC. The variable domain in full, completed from reference TRBV2 and TRBJ1-2, reads EPEVTQTPSHQVTQMGQEVILRCVPISNHLYFYWYRQILGQKVEFLVSFYNNEISEKSEIFDDQFSVERPDGSNFTLKIRSTKLEDSAMYFCASTVTGGYYGYTFGSGTRLTVV.

The chain uses TRBV7-2 and TRBJ2-5; 7 nucleotides agree with TRBD1. With 5 bases clipped from V and 5 bases from J, the junction kept 14 bases outside the gene matches. The CDR3 sequence is 16 residues long. CDR1 is SGHTA and CDR2 is FQGNSA in the germline V gene. CDR3 nucleotides: TGTGCCAGCAGCCAAAGAGGGACAGCTAGGCGGGAGACCCAGTACTTC. It codes for CASSQRGTARRETQYF.

J is TRBJ1-2 and V is TRBV20-1; TRBD1 matches 8 bases. J lost 7 bases, V lost 0 bases, and 13 bases had no gene match. CDR1 is DFQATT and CDR2 is SNEGSKA in the germline V gene (reference sequence). CDR3 length equals 16 residues. CDR3 loop: CSARDGGTGIRGGYTF. DNA for the CDR3: TGCAGTGCTAGAGATGGTGGGACAGGCATTAGAGGTGGCTACACCTTC.

The CDR3 bases are TGCAGCGTTAAGGCGCAGGGGGCCTACGAGCAGTACTTC. This sequence encodes CSVKAQGAYEQYF. V and J are TRBV29-1 and TRBJ2-7, with TRBD1 identical over 7 bases. CDR1 and CDR2 (germline): SQVTM, ANQGSEA. Trimming cost V 5 bases and J 2 bases; bases outside gene matches: 6. This CDR3 is 13 amino acids long.

This clonotype appeared a few times. The rearrangement links TRBV7-2 to TRBJ2-5; D gene unclear. The CDR3 spans 14 residues. Germline values: CDR1 SGHTA, CDR2 FQGNSA. The V end was cut by 4 bases, the J end by 1 base, with 10 bases between. CDR3 loop: CASSSDPAQETQYF. The CDR3 DNA reads as TGTGCCAGCAGCTCGGACCCGGCCCAAGAGACCCAGTACTTC.

The chain recombines TRBV5-1 with TRBJ2-5; D perhaps matches TRBD2 (6 bases). Germline V CDR1 and CDR2: SGHRS, YFSETQ. V was trimmed by 0 bases and J by 11 bases, leaving 20 bases between them. The CDR3 totals 15 residues. CDR3 amino acids: CASSLDRGVYNEQYF. The CDR3 nucleotides are TGCGCCAGCAGCTTGGATCGCGGGGTTTACAATGAGCAGTACTTC.

This clonotype was seen a few times. The chain joins TRBV20-1 to TRBJ2-1; 10 nucleotides match TRBD1. Germline V gene sequence: CDR1 DFQATT, CDR2 SNEGSKA (reference sequence). V dropped 6 bases and J dropped 7; count of bases not matched to a gene: 6. This CDR3 is 13 amino acids long. CDR3 residues: CSARGTGVNEQFF. Written as DNA, the CDR3 is TGCAGTGCCAGGGGGACAGGGGTAAATGAGCAGTTCTTC.

On this clonotype itself: This may stem from a read error, because a much larger clone lies one nucleotide away. In DNA, the CDR3 is TGCAGCGTTGAAGTAGGAACCGGTGAGCAGTTCTTC. Translated: CSVEVGTGEQFF. The V gene is TRBV29-1, the J gene TRBJ2-1; D ambiguous. CDR3 size: 12 residues. Trimming took 1 base from V and 9 from J, leaving 10 bases between them. Germline assignment: CDR1 SQVTM and CDR2 ANQGSEA.

This chain uses TRBV7-9 with TRBJ2-3; 7 positions agree with TRBD2. Germline V gene data show CDR1 as SEHNR and CDR2 as FQNEAQ (reference sequence). Trimming took 8 bases from V and 0 from J; bases not matched to a gene: 8. CDR3 length: 15 residues. The chain's CDR3 is CASQGGGPSTDTQYF. CDR3 nucleotides: TGTGCCAGCCAGGGCGGGGGTCCTAGCACAGATACGCAGTATTTT.

The chain uses TRBV6-6 and TRBJ2-1; weak D call: TRBD1 (6 bases). The CDR3 extends over 14 amino acids. The V gene lost 7 bases and the J gene lost 4 bases, with 14 bases spanning the gap. Germline CDR1 MNHNY, CDR2 SVGAGI (reference sequence). This CDR3 is CASIRGGGYNEQFF. In DNA, the CDR3 is TGTGCCAGCATACGAGGGGGTGGGTACAATGAGCAGTTCTTC.

The sample holds many counts of this clonotype. V usage is TRBV29-1 and J usage is TRBJ2-5; D possibly corresponds to TRBD1 (5 bases). Trimming pared 4 bases from V and 1 base from J, leaving 13 bases between. Germline V gene data show CDR1 as SQVTM and CDR2 as ANQGSEA. This CDR3 contains 14 residues. In nucleotides, the CDR3 is TGCAGCGTTGTACCCCGCAGGGCCCAAGAGACCCAGTACTTC. Encoded protein: CSVVPRRAQETQYF.